A single sample gave rise to the 14 T cell receptor beta chains below, sequenced in a study of blood T cell repertoires in COVID-19. Profiling relied on immunoSEQ multiplex PCR, and the TCRdb table lists in-frame clones only, not all of them. Altogether around 90,000 clones are present, 75% to 85% being singletons, with the ten largest covering about 13%. The specimen was peripheral blood. Receptor source: a human donor in a cohort sampled during active COVID-19.

The chain uses TRBV5-1 and TRBJ2-1, with TRBD2 matching 13 bases. J was trimmed by 6 bases and V by 1 base; bases with no gene match: 4. CDR3 length: 16 amino acids. Germline V gene sequence: CDR1 SGHRS, CDR2 YFSETQ. This CDR3 reads CASSLTSGGVSNEQFF. The CDR3 region has the DNA TGCGCCAGCAGCTTGACTAGCGGGGGGGTCAGCAATGAGCAGTTCTTC.

V is TRBV18 and J is TRBJ1-2; 9 positions agree with TRBD1. Germline-derived CDR1 and CDR2 are KGHSH and LQKENI. The CDR3 contains 17 residues. V lost 3 bases, J lost 3 bases, and 11 bases stayed unmatched. The CDR3 nucleotides are TGTGCCAGCTCACCCTTACGCGGGACAGGGATTGACTATGGCTACACCTTC. Amino acids: CASSPLRGTGIDYGYTF.

The chain couples TRBV5-3 to TRBJ2-7, with D possibly TRBD1 on 6 matching bases. TRBV5-3 carries the ORF label, with uncertain function. The germline V and J ends were trimmed by 3 bases and 4 bases, with 17 bases remaining between them. This CDR3 contains 15 residues. CDR3 sequence (DNA): TGTGCCAGAAGCTGCGGACAGCTACGTTCGTACGAGCAGTACTTC. As protein: CARSCGQLRSYEQYF.

In DNA form, the CDR3 reads TGTGCCAGCAGCTTGGTATCGAGCGGGGGGGCTCGTGAGCAGTTCTTC. Its protein is CASSLVSSGGAREQFF. The V gene is TRBV5-4, the J gene TRBJ2-1; TRBD2 matches at 10 bases. V lost 0 bases to trimming and J lost 9 bases; unmatched junction nucleotides: 9. The germline CDR1 and CDR2 sequences are SGHNT and YYREEE (reference sequence). This CDR3 has 16 residues.

The genes are TRBV5-6 and TRBJ2-1; 11 nucleotides match TRBD2. V shed 4 bases and J 10 bases; nucleotides not matched to a gene: 13. The germline V gene has CDR1 SGHDT and CDR2 YYEEEE. The CDR3 length is 16 residues. CDR3 amino acids: CASSQKILAGGDEQFF. CDR3 sequence (DNA): TGTGCCAGCAGCCAAAAAATCCTAGCGGGGGGAGACGAGCAGTTCTTC.

V usage is TRBV6-5 and J usage is TRBJ2-7, with 8 bases matching TRBD1. The CDR3 length is 15 residues. V lost 6 bases to trimming and J lost 4 bases; unmatched junction nucleotides: 11. Germline V gene lookup returns CDR1 MNHEY and CDR2 SVGAGI. In nucleotides, the CDR3 is TGTGCCAGCAGCCCCAGGGGGCTTACGTTGTACGAGCAGTACTTC. Translating gives CASSPRGLTLYEQYF.

A single count supports this clone. J is TRBJ2-3 and V is TRBV19; no clear D gene. The V end lost 5 bases, the J end lost 2 bases, and 5 bases lay between the germline ends. CDR1 is LNHDA and CDR2 is SQIVND in the germline V gene (reference sequence). This CDR3 spans 12 amino acids. Here the CDR3 DNA reads TGTGCCAGTAGTCTCCTCACAGATACGCAGTATTTT. This sequence encodes CASSLLTDTQYF.

This rearrangement joins TRBV7-8 to TRBJ2-7; TRBD1 aligns across 7 bases. Trimming at V came to 5 bases and at J to 3 bases, leaving 7 bases not matched to a gene. The germline V gene encodes CDR1 SGHVS and CDR2 FQNEAQ. This CDR3 has 14 amino acids. This CDR3 is CASSRQGTVYEQYF. The CDR3 region has the DNA TGTGCCAGCAGCCGACAGGGAACGGTCTACGAGCAGTACTTC.

The rearrangement uses TRBV28 and TRBJ1-2; 7 positions match TRBD1. Per germline, CDR1 MDHEN and CDR2 SYDVKM. CDR3 length: 13 residues. Unmatched junction bases numbered 5, after V lost 6 bases and J lost 4 bases. CDR3 protein: CASRVTGSYGYTF. CDR3 in DNA: TGTGCCAGCAGAGTGACAGGGAGCTATGGCTACACCTTC.

The chain uses TRBV5-6 and TRBJ1-6; 8 bases are a match to TRBD1. V shed 4 bases and J 6 bases; nucleotides not matched to a gene: 3. Germline V gene data show CDR1 as SGHDT and CDR2 as YYEEEE. The CDR3 contains 14 residues. CDR3 in amino acids: CASSHTGGNSPLHF. Written as DNA, the CDR3 is TGTGCCAGCAGCCATACAGGGGGTAATTCACCCCTCCACTTT.

The sample holds a few counts of this clone. The chain uses TRBV19 and TRBJ2-6; TRBD1 matches at 8 bases. Germline loops: CDR1 LNHDA, CDR2 SQIVND (reference sequence). V shed 5 bases and J 2 bases; nucleotides not matched to a gene: 5. The CDR3 has 16 residues. DNA for the CDR3: TGTGCCAGTAGTGCAGGGGGCTGGGCTGGGGCCAACGTCCTGACTTTC. Its protein is CASSAGGWAGANVLTF. Together with reference TRBV19 and TRBJ2-6, the CDR3 gives the full variable domain: DGGITQSPKYLFRKEGQNVTLSCEQNLNHDAMYWYRQDPGQGLRLIYYSQIVNDFQKGDIAEGYSVSREKKESFPLTVTSAQKNPTAFYLCASSAGGWAGANVLTFGAGSRLTVL.

This clone has only a few counts. The chain is built from TRBV13 and TRBJ2-7; a possible D gene is TRBD1 (6 bases). The CDR3 consists of 14 residues. The V end was cut by 5 bases, the J end by 3 bases, with 14 bases between. Germline CDR1 reads PRHDT; CDR2 reads FYEKMQ (reference sequence). CDR3 DNA: TGTGCCAGCAGCCGACCGACAGGCGTCTACGAGCAGTACTTC. This encodes CASSRPTGVYEQYF.

CDR3 sequence reads: CASSPWGTGTTHYGYTF. The CDR3 bases are TGTGCCAGCAGTCCCTGGGGGACAGGGACGACACACTATGGCTACACCTTC. This chain links TRBV28 with TRBJ1-2; TRBD1 matches 9 bases. Per the germline V gene, CDR1 is MDHEN and CDR2 is SYDVKM. V lost 5 bases, J lost 3 bases, and 13 bases stayed unmatched. The CDR3 runs 17 residues.

The chain recombines TRBV7-3 with TRBJ2-3; D may be TRBD2 (5 bases). The CDR3 covers 14 residues. Trimming stripped 1 base from V and 2 bases from J, with 7 bases between. CDR1 SGHTA and CDR2 FQGTGA come from the germline V gene. In DNA, the CDR3 is TGTGCCAGCAGCTTAAACGGGGTCACAGATACGCAGTATTTT. Amino acid sequence: CASSLNGVTDTQYF.